The 32 T cell receptor beta chains presented below share a single source sample, sequenced in a study of cytomegalovirus exposure and HLA in healthy donors. The PCR made use of 60 Vbeta and 13 Jbeta primers. Libraries were prepared by immunoSEQ multiplex PCR; TCRdb keeps only in-frame clonotypes and omits some of them. The sample lists about 200,000 clones, about four fifths occurring once. Sequenced: PBMCs. The source is a man aged 18 to 29 in good health and CMV-seronegative.

V and J are TRBV11-2 and TRBJ2-7; perhaps TRBD2 as D (5 bases). The CDR3 consists of 18 residues. Trimming left V 8 bases short and J 3 bases short, with 29 bases between. The germline V gene has CDR1 SGHAT and CDR2 FQNNGV. This CDR3 reads CASASPAVARSDLYEQYF. The CDR3 nucleotides read TGTGCCAGCGCCTCCCCGGCAGTAGCGCGAAGTGATCTCTACGAGCAGTACTTC.

This clone was counted once. The rearrangement joins TRBV28 to TRBJ2-7; 7 nucleotides match TRBD1. This CDR3 spans 15 amino acids. The V and J ends lost 1 base and 3 bases, in that order; junction bases with no gene match: 6. CDR1 is MDHEN, CDR2 SYDVKM, per germline. CDR3 region: CASSLSTGVRYEQYF. In DNA, the CDR3 is TGTGCCAGCAGTTTATCTACAGGGGTTCGCTACGAGCAGTACTTC.

The CDR3 DNA reads as TGTGCCAGCAGTGGACAGGGTCTGTTGAACTATGGCTACACCTTC. It yields the protein CASSGQGLLNYGYTF. The chain carries TRBV28 and TRBJ1-2, with 8 positions matching TRBD1. Trimming removed 5 bases from V and 2 bases from J; junction bases left unmatched: 7. The length of the CDR3 is 15 residues. Germline CDR1 is MDHEN and CDR2 is SYDVKM.

The sample holds one count of this clone. The chain couples TRBV4-3 to TRBJ2-1; 10 nucleotides match TRBD2. Trimming at V came to 3 bases and at J to 3 bases, leaving 8 bases not matched to a gene. Germline V CDR1 and CDR2: LGHNA, YSLEER. This CDR3 has 17 residues. DNA of the CDR3: TGCGCCAGCAGCCAGACTCTAGCGGGAGAGCTCTACAATGAGCAGTTCTTC. Amino acid sequence: CASSQTLAGELYNEQFF.

The chain employs TRBV9 and TRBJ2-2; 8 bases are shared with TRBD1. Germline trimming cut 4 bases from V and 7 bases from J; bases unmatched to any gene: 9. CDR3 size: 15 residues. The germline V gene encodes CDR1 SGDLS and CDR2 YYNGEE. This chain's CDR3 is CASSPQTGVFGELFF. The DNA for the CDR3 is TGTGCCAGCAGCCCTCAGACAGGGGTTTTCGGGGAGCTGTTTTTT.

This clone was seen only a few times. This rearrangement joins TRBV5-5 to TRBJ1-4; perhaps TRBD1 as D (6 bases). Deletions cut 3 bases from V and 8 bases from J, with 17 bases between. Germline assignment: CDR1 SGHKS and CDR2 YYEKEE (reference sequence). CDR3 length: 15 residues. The CDR3 nucleotides are TGTGCCAGCAGCTCATACAGGGACGCTGCCGAAAAACTGTTTTTT. Translating it yields CASSSYRDAAEKLFF.

The chain links TRBV7-2 to TRBJ2-2; 7 bases are shared with TRBD1. J lost 5 bases, V lost 4 bases, and 7 bases had no gene match. This CDR3 region has 15 residues. Germline V lookup: CDR1 SGHTA, CDR2 FQGNSA. In DNA, the CDR3 is TGTGCCAGCAGCTGGGACAGCGTCTTTACCGGGGAGCTGTTTTTT. It yields the protein CASSWDSVFTGELFF.

This clone was detected a few times. The chain recombines TRBV29-1 with TRBJ2-2; TRBD2 is a possible D gene (6 bases). The CDR3 covers 13 residues. The ends were cut back, 7 bases at V and 6 bases at J, with 15 bases in the middle. The germline CDR1 and CDR2 sequences are SQVTM and ANQGSEA. The CDR3 nucleotides read TGCAGCGGCACAGAAACTAGCCCCGGGGAGCTGTTTTTT. Translation: CSGTETSPGELFF.

J is TRBJ2-2 and V is TRBV5-6; perhaps TRBD1 as D (6 bases). The CDR3 length is 15 residues. V dropped 4 bases and J dropped 3 bases, with 13 bases sitting between them. Germline assignment: CDR1 SGHDT and CDR2 YYEEEE. The CDR3 region is CASSGRTDYTGELFF. CDR3 nucleotide sequence: TGTGCCAGCAGCGGGCGGACAGACTACACCGGGGAGCTGTTTTTT.

This clone was picked up a small number of times. The chain is built from TRBV2 and TRBJ2-1, with D perhaps matching TRBD1 (5 bases). Looked up from germline, CDR1 is SNHLY and CDR2 is FYNNEI. CDR3 size: 12 residues. The ends were cut back, 5 bases at V and 7 bases at J, with 9 bases in the middle. The CDR3 is CASSPGYNEQFF. CDR3 nucleotides: TGTGCCAGCAGTCCAGGGTATAATGAGCAGTTCTTC.

CDR3 DNA sequence: TGCAGCGTTGAACTCGGCGGGGGAAGCACAGATACGCAGTATTTT. Protein: CSVELGGGSTDTQYF. This rearrangement joins TRBV29-1 to TRBJ2-3; TRBD2 matches at 7 bases. J gave up 0 bases and V 2 bases, and 5 bases lay outside the gene matches. The CDR3 loop spans 15 amino acids. Germline V gene lookup returns CDR1 SQVTM and CDR2 ANQGSEA.

DNA of the CDR3: TGTGCCAGCAGCTTAGGGCAGTATATGGATACGCAGTATTTT. It is translated as CASSLGQYMDTQYF. The chain links TRBV7-6 to TRBJ2-3; no reliable D call. Per germline, CDR1 SGHVS and CDR2 FNYEAQ. The ends were cut back, 1 base at V and 6 bases at J, with 11 bases in the middle. The CDR3 spans 14 residues.

This CDR3 reads CASSAAATNYGYTF. CDR3 coding DNA: TGTGCCAGCAGCGCGGCGGCGACTAACTATGGCTACACCTTC. The gene calls are TRBV9 and TRBJ1-2; D uncertain. Germline V lookup: CDR1 SGDLS, CDR2 YYNGEE. CDR3 size: 14 residues. The V end was cut by 3 bases, the J end by 0 bases, with 9 bases between.

This clone was found once. The J gene is TRBJ2-7, the V gene TRBV6-5, with D tentatively TRBD1 (7 bases). This CDR3 comprises 15 residues. The V end lost 5 bases, the J end lost 2 bases, and 16 bases lay between the germline ends. The germline CDR1 and CDR2 sequences are MNHEY and SVGAGI. CDR3 residues: CASSSRGTETYEQYF. The CDR3 nucleotides read TGTGCCAGCAGTAGCCGGGGGACAGAGACCTACGAGCAGTACTTC.

This clone appeared a few times. The gene calls are TRBV2 and TRBJ2-3; possible D gene TRBD2, 5 bases. The germline gives CDR1 SNHLY, CDR2 FYNNEI. CDR3 length: 14 residues. V was shortened by 1 base and J by 6 bases, with 11 bases between the two germline ends. This chain's CDR3 is CASSEVASRDTQYF. DNA of the CDR3: TGTGCCAGCAGTGAAGTGGCTAGCCGGGATACGCAGTATTTT.

This clone was observed once. V usage is TRBV27 and J usage is TRBJ1-2; TRBD1 matches at 7 bases. Germline V lookup: CDR1 MNHEY, CDR2 SMNVEV (reference sequence). V trimming: 2 bases; J trimming: 5 bases; junction bases outside the gene matches: 5. This CDR3 spans 14 amino acids. The CDR3 DNA follows: TGTGCCAGCAGTTTAAGGACAGGACAATATGGCTACACCTTC. Translation gives CASSLRTGQYGYTF.

The V gene is TRBV7-8, the J gene TRBJ2-7, with TRBD2 matching over 7 bases. V trimming: 2 bases; J trimming: 7 bases; junction bases outside the gene matches: 8. The germline V gene encodes CDR1 SGHVS and CDR2 FQNEAQ. The CDR3 has 14 amino acids. CDR3 in DNA: TGTGCCAGCAGCTTACAGGCCAGCGGGATTGAGCAGTACTTC. Translating it yields CASSLQASGIEQYF.

The chain uses TRBV18 and TRBJ1-2; perhaps TRBD1 as D (5 bases). This CDR3 spans 15 amino acids. Trimming removed 3 bases at V and 5 bases at J, with 16 bases between. Germline values: CDR1 KGHSH, CDR2 LQKENI. The CDR3 protein is CASSPRQGGAYGYTF. The CDR3 DNA sequence: TGTGCCAGCTCACCCCGGCAGGGAGGTGCATATGGCTACACCTTC.

V is TRBV7-3 and J is TRBJ2-5; D possibly corresponds to TRBD2 (5 bases). V lost 3 bases to trimming and J lost 4 bases, with 12 bases between them. Looked up from germline, CDR1 is SGHTA and CDR2 is FQGTGA. CDR3 size: 14 residues. The DNA of the CDR3 is TGTGCCAGCAGCTTGGGAGCTCAGTCAGAGACCCAGTACTTC. Translated, it gives CASSLGAQSETQYF.

CDR3 coding DNA: TGTGCCAGCAGACGGACAGGGCCCCTAAACACTGAAGCTTTCTTT. Protein sequence: CASRRTGPLNTEAFF. V usage is TRBV6-5 and J usage is TRBJ1-1; TRBD1 matches at 8 bases. This CDR3 is built from 15 residues. Germline assignment: CDR1 MNHEY and CDR2 SVGAGI. The ends lost 6 bases at V and 2 bases at J; junction bases unmatched: 8.

This chain links TRBV27 with TRBJ2-7, with TRBD1 identical over 8 bases. Trimming at V came to 5 bases and at J to 9 bases, leaving 9 bases not matched to a gene. This CDR3 region has 13 residues. Germline-derived CDR1 and CDR2 are MNHEY and SMNVEV (reference sequence). CDR3 region: CASSREDRVGQYF. As DNA, the CDR3 is TGTGCCAGCAGTCGCGAGGACAGGGTCGGGCAGTACTTC.

This clone was found once. This rearrangement joins TRBV15 to TRBJ2-7; the D is unclear. Deletions cut 1 base from V and 3 bases from J, with 16 bases between. The CDR3 is 16 residues long. CDR1 and CDR2 from the germline V gene are LNHNV and YYDKDF (reference sequence). The CDR3 reads CATSRGAVAGGYEQYF. The CDR3 DNA reads as TGTGCCACCAGCAGAGGGGCCGTGGCCGGTGGCTACGAGCAGTACTTC.

There are a few counts of this clone. The chain is built from TRBV7-2 and TRBJ2-1; 7 positions agree with TRBD2. Germline V lookup: CDR1 SGHTA, CDR2 FQGNSA. The CDR3 length is 15 residues. V gave up 1 base and J gave up 2 bases; unmatched junction bases: 2. The CDR3, as DNA: TGTGCCAGCAGCTTAGGGACTAGTGCCTACAATGAGCAGTTCTTC. This sequence encodes CASSLGTSAYNEQFF.

V is TRBV30 and J is TRBJ2-7; 8 bases align to TRBD1. Germline loops: CDR1 GTSNPN, CDR2 SVGIG (reference sequence). Trimming at V came to 1 base and at J to 1 base, leaving 3 bases not matched to a gene. The CDR3 is 14 residues long. CDR3: CAWSAGGTSYEQYF. In DNA, the CDR3 is TGTGCCTGGAGTGCAGGGGGCACGTCCTACGAGCAGTACTTC.

The genes are TRBV7-8 and TRBJ2-7; 9 bases line up with TRBD2. With 5 bases clipped from V and 0 bases from J, the junction kept 11 bases outside the gene matches. The CDR3 sequence is 17 residues long. Per germline, CDR1 SGHVS and CDR2 FQNEAQ. CDR3 residues: CASSLLGLAQSSYEQYF. DNA for the CDR3: TGTGCCAGCAGCCTACTTGGACTAGCGCAAAGCTCCTACGAGCAGTACTTC.

This clone came up once. The junction departs from the called germline gene at one end, perhaps through a read error. This chain links TRBV7-9 with TRBJ1-1, with D possibly being TRBD1 (6 bases). The V gene's germline CDR1 is SEHNR and CDR2 FQNEAQ (reference sequence). This CDR3 has 16 amino acids. The CDR3 DNA reads TGTTCCAGCAGCTCCATGGGACATCAGCGGTCCACTGAAGCTTTCTTT. Translation: CSSSSMGHQRSTEAFF.

The chain couples TRBV7-2 to TRBJ2-7, with 11 bases matching TRBD1. The junction had 9 bases not matched to a gene; V was cut back by 5 bases and J by 3 bases. CDR1 SGHTA and CDR2 FQGNSA come from the germline V gene. This CDR3 comprises 16 residues. The CDR3 sequence: CASSVAGTGGLYEQYF. DNA of the CDR3: TGTGCCAGCAGCGTCGCCGGGACAGGGGGACTCTACGAGCAGTACTTC.

The chain employs TRBV7-2 and TRBJ1-5; the D gene is possibly TRBD1 (6 bases). From germline, CDR1 is SGHTA and CDR2 FQGNSA. V was pared by 5 bases and J by 0 bases, with 11 bases between. The CDR3 loop spans 15 amino acids. The CDR3 here is CASSGTTYSNQPQHF. The CDR3 DNA reads as TGTGCCAGCAGCGGGACAACTTATAGCAATCAGCCCCAGCATTTT.

This chain uses TRBV2 with TRBJ2-3, with D unresolved. The CDR3 length is 13 residues. CDR1 is SNHLY, CDR2 FYNNEI, per germline. V was clipped by 4 bases and J by 0 bases, with 5 bases between them. In DNA, the CDR3 is TGTGCCAGCAGTGCCCAAAGCACAGATACGCAGTATTTT. It is translated as CASSAQSTDTQYF.

The chain joins TRBV11-2 to TRBJ2-7, with TRBD1 matching over 11 bases. CDR3 length: 18 residues. V shed 1 base and J 0 bases; nucleotides not matched to a gene: 8. Germline assignment: CDR1 SGHAT and CDR2 FQNNGV. CDR3 in DNA: TGTGCCAGCAGCTTAGTAAGGACAGGGGGCTGGAACTCCTACGAGCAGTACTTC. Translated: CASSLVRTGGWNSYEQYF.

The V gene is TRBV10-3, the J gene TRBJ1-2, with TRBD1 identical over 9 bases. The junction had 3 bases not matched to a gene; V was cut back by 5 bases and J by 2 bases. The CDR3 is 14 residues long. Germline V lookup: CDR1 ENHRY, CDR2 SYGVKD. CDR3 in DNA: TGTGCCATCAGTACAGGGGGCGAGAACTATGGCTACACCTTC. It specifies CAISTGGENYGYTF.

J is TRBJ2-1 and V is TRBV7-2, with D uncertain. The germline gives CDR1 SGHTA, CDR2 FQGNSA. V lost 1 base, J lost 3 bases, and 13 bases lay in between. The CDR3 has 16 amino acids. The CDR3 spells CASSLEVTPSYNEQFF. The CDR3 nucleotides read TGTGCCAGCAGCTTAGAAGTAACTCCTAGCTACAATGAGCAGTTCTTC. The full variable domain, rest sourced from reference TRBV7-2 and TRBJ2-1, is GAGVSQSPSNKVTEKGKDVELRCDPISGHTALYWYRQSLGQGLEFLIYFQGNSAPDKSGLPSDRFSAERTGGSVSTLTIQRTQQEDSAVYLCASSLEVTPSYNEQFFGPGTRLTVL.